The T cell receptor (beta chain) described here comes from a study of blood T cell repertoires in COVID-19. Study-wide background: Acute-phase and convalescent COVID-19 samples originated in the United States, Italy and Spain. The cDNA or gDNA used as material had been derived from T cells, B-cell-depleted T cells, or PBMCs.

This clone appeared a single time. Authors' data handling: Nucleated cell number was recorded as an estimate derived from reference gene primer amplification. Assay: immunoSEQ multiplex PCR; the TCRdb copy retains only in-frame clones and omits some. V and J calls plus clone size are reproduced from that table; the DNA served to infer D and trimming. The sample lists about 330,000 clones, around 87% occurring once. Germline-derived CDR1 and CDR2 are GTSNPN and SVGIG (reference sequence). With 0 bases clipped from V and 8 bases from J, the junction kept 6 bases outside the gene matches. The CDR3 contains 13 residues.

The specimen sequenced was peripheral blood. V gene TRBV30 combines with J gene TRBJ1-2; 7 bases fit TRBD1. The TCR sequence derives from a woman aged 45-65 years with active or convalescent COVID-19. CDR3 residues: CAWSVGQAGGYTF. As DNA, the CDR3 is TGTGCCTGGAGTGTTGGACAGGCAGGCGGCTACACCTTC.